A selection of T cell receptor beta chains follows, all from one sample in a study of blood T cell repertoires in COVID-19. Sequencing used immunoSEQ multiplex PCR; TCRdb keeps in-frame clones, though not all of them. The sample has roughly 100,000 clones; about nine tenths are singletons. The specimen was peripheral blood. Receptor source: an older woman with acute or convalescent COVID-19. Each CDR3 is given with its conserved first and last residue. The D gene is left open where the match is weak. Size is omitted from some rows. Given values are once, few, many or a class for expanded clones.

v_call	clone_size	d_call	j_call	cdr3_aa	cdr3_nt
TRBV7-9	NA	TRBD1	TRBJ1-2	CASSLGTGSYGYTF	TGTGCCAGCAGCTTAGGGACAGGGAGCTATGGCTACACCTTC
TRBV29-1	NA	NA	TRBJ2-3	CSVEQGTDTQYF	TGCAGCGTTGAACAGGGAACAGATACGCAGTATTTT
TRBV19	NA	TRBD1	TRBJ2-5	CASSKNGQGFGTQYF	TGTGCCAGTAGTAAGAACGGACAGGGTTTCGGGACCCAGTACTTC
TRBV5-4	NA	TRBD1	TRBJ1-3	CASSLWQGGISSGNTIYF	TGTGCCAGCAGCTTGTGGCAGGGGGGAATTAGCTCTGGAAACACCATATATTTT
TRBV14	NA	TRBD1	TRBJ2-1	CASSRVDRVWEYNEQFF	TGTGCCAGCAGCCGGGTCGACAGGGTTTGGGAGTACAATGAGCAGTTCTTC
TRBV2	NA	NA	TRBJ1-4	CASSGQLRGGERTNEKLFF	TGTGCCAGCAGCGGACAGCTCCGGGGCGGTGAGAGAACTAATGAAAAACTGTTTTTT
TRBV7-2	NA	NA	TRBJ1-4	CASSLGFRGEKLFF	TGTGCCAGCAGCTTGGGGTTCAGGGGTGAAAAACTGTTTTTT
TRBV6-4	NA	TRBD2	TRBJ2-1	CASSVGGGNYNEQFF	TGTGCCAGCAGTGTAGGCGGGGGTAATTACAATGAGCAGTTCTTC
TRBV30	NA	NA	TRBJ1-6	CAWSVTGNSPLHF	TGTGCCTGGAGTGTAACCGGGAATTCACCCCTCCACTTT
TRBV2	few	NA	TRBJ2-4	CASSEVMWGPKNIQYF	TGTGCCAGCAGTGAAGTGATGTGGGGGCCTAAAAACATTCAGTACTTC
TRBV3-1/TRBV3-2	NA	TRBD1	TRBJ2-2	CASSQVFGQGISGTGELFF	TGTGCCAGCAGCCAGGTGTTTGGACAGGGGATCTCGGGCACCGGGGAGCTGTTTTTT
TRBV9	NA	NA	TRBJ2-7	CASSEGVSYEQYF	TGTGCCAGCAGCGAGGGGGTGTCCTACGAGCAGTACTTC
TRBV5-1	NA	NA	TRBJ2-2	CASTDYTGELFF	TGCGCCAGCACCGACTACACCGGGGAGCTGTTTTTT
TRBV3-1/TRBV3-2	NA	NA	TRBJ2-5	CASSRRTNQETQYF	TGTGCCAGCAGCCGGCGGACTAATCAAGAGACCCAGTACTTC
TRBV10-3	NA	NA	TRBJ1-2	CAISLGGNYGHTF	TGTGCCATCAGTTTAGGAGGGAACTATGGCCACACCTTC
TRBV5-1	NA	TRBD2	TRBJ2-1	CASVAWVQSGTPSGRQFF	TGCGCCAGCGTAGCGTGGGTCCAATCCGGGACACCTAGCGGGAGGCAGTTCTTC
TRBV5-8	NA	NA	TRBJ2-2	CASSLGRVTNTGELFF	TGTGCCAGCAGCTTGGGCAGGGTCACGAACACCGGGGAGCTGTTTTTT
TRBV6-4	NA	NA	TRBJ2-5	CASAPLANPQETQYF	TGTGCCAGCGCACCACTAGCCAATCCTCAAGAGACCCAGTACTTC
TRBV7-9	once	TRBD1	TRBJ1-3	CASSFGQGTGNTIYF	TGTGCCAGCAGCTTCGGACAGGGCACTGGAAACACCATATATTTT
TRBV6-2/TRBV6-3	NA	TRBD2	TRBJ2-2	CASSYRDYMNTGELFF	TGTGCCAGCAGTTACCGGGACTACATGAACACCGGGGAGCTGTTTTTT
TRBV2	NA	NA	TRBJ2-3	CASRPGTPTDTQYF	TGTGCCAGCAGACCGGGGACACCCACAGATACGCAGTATTTT
TRBV7-9	NA	TRBD1	TRBJ1-4	CASSLVVGQAYEKLFF	TGTGCCAGCAGCTTAGTTGTGGGACAGGCTTATGAAAAACTGTTTTTT
TRBV11-2	NA	NA	TRBJ1-1	CASSLDIIGGAEAFF	TGTGCCAGCAGCTTAGATATTATCGGGGGGGCTGAAGCTTTCTTT
TRBV10-2	NA	TRBD1	TRBJ2-7	CASGQGSSYEQYF	TGCGCCAGCGGACAGGGAAGCTCCTACGAGCAGTACTTC
TRBV7-9	NA	TRBD1	TRBJ1-1	CASSKNTGVNTEAFF	TGTGCCAGCAGCAAAAACACAGGGGTGAACACTGAAGCTTTCTTT
TRBV30	NA	NA	TRBJ1-2	CAWKRSGYGYTF	TGTGCCTGGAAGAGGTCGGGCTATGGCTACACCTTC
TRBV2	NA	NA	TRBJ1-1	CASSVELNTEAFF	TGTGCCAGCAGTGTAGAACTGAACACTGAAGCTTTCTTT
TRBV5-6	NA	TRBD2	TRBJ2-7	CASSFDRGAYEQYF	TGTGCCAGCAGCTTCGACCGGGGGGCCTACGAGCAGTACTTC
TRBV7-8	NA	TRBD1	TRBJ1-2	CASSLKGAGRGYGYTF	TGTGCCAGCAGCTTAAAGGGGGCAGGACGGGGCTATGGCTACACCTTC